The 20 T cell receptor beta chains below were found in one sample sequenced in a study of patients and donors after allogeneic stem cell transplantation. TCRdb re-called the RT-PCR reads with MiXCR, one entry per CDR3 protein. The sample yields some 92,000 distinct CDR3 sequences, 40% to 60% seen once. Sequencing was carried out using blood, either unsorted or a sorted T cell fraction (not recorded which). The receptors originated from a human donor who was either an allogeneic HSCT recipient or a stem cell or donor lymphocyte infusion donor (not recorded which). It is not recorded whose cells these are; they may come from a transplant donor.

The chain employs TRBV4-2 and TRBJ1-3; D is possibly TRBD1 (5 bases). Trimming removed 0 bases at V and 3 bases at J, with 21 bases between. The CDR3 is 19 residues long. Per the germline V gene, CDR1 is LGHNA and CDR2 is YNFKEQ. CDR3 sequence (DNA): TGTGCCAGCAGCCAAGATTTGGGAATACGTGGGGGATTTGGAAACACCATATATTTT. Amino acid sequence: CASSQDLGIRGGFGNTIYF.

This clonotype was detected only a few times. CDR3 nucleotides: TGTGCCAGCAGCTTAGGAGGATTTAGCACTGAAGCTTTCTTT. It encodes CASSLGGFSTEAFF. The chain combines TRBV7-2 with TRBJ1-1; D remains ambiguous. Per the germline V gene, CDR1 is SGHTA and CDR2 is FQGNSA. The CDR3 is 14 residues long. Trimming cost V 1 base and J 4 bases, with 10 bases left between them.

The chain couples TRBV9 to TRBJ1-1; D might be TRBD1 (6 bases). Trimming pared 3 bases from V and 5 bases from J, leaving 14 bases between. Germline loops: CDR1 SGDLS, CDR2 YYNGEE. This CDR3 is built from 14 residues. The chain's CDR3 is CASSETRGETEAFF. The CDR3 nucleotides read TGTGCCAGCAGCGAGACCAGGGGAGAGACTGAAGCTTTCTTT.

This clonotype showed up just a few times. CDR3 protein: CASTTNGFGWAGYTF. CDR3 DNA sequence: TGTGCCAGCACCACCAACGGCTTTGGGTGGGCTGGCTACACCTTC. The chain has TRBV28 and TRBJ1-2; unclear D gene. Trimming removed 7 bases from V and 7 bases from J, with 22 bases in between. The CDR3 covers 15 residues. Germline V gene sequence: CDR1 MDHEN, CDR2 SYDVKM.

This clonotype was counted only a few times. The chain joins TRBV12-5 to TRBJ1-1; TRBD1 is a possible D gene (5 bases). The CDR3 has 15 amino acids. Germline V gene lookup returns CDR1 LGHNT and CDR2 FRNRAP. The V end was cut by 4 bases, the J end by 3 bases, with 15 bases between. CDR3 nucleotides: TGTGCTAGTGGTTCGAACTGGGAAGGGGACACTGAAGCTTTCTTT. Protein: CASGSNWEGDTEAFF.

The chain couples TRBV28 to TRBJ1-5; 8 bases line up with TRBD1. This CDR3 is built from 17 residues. Germline V lookup: CDR1 MDHEN, CDR2 SYDVKM. The J segment lost 5 bases and the V segment lost 5 bases, leaving 14 bases of the junction unmatched. The CDR3 here is CASSEPRDRKPYQPQHF. CDR3 bases: TGTGCCAGCAGTGAACCCCGGGACAGGAAGCCTTATCAGCCCCAGCATTTT.

The rearrangement uses TRBV29-1 and TRBJ2-7; D ambiguous. This CDR3 region has 13 residues. Germline V gene lookup returns CDR1 SQVTM and CDR2 ANQGSEA. V was clipped by 4 bases and J by 1 base, with 11 bases between them. DNA of the CDR3: TGCAGCGTTGTTCGGATGTCATCCTACGAGCAGTACTTC. This sequence encodes CSVVRMSSYEQYF.

This clonotype was picked up a small number of times. The chain joins TRBV4-2 to TRBJ1-3; D uncertain. Trimming removed 2 bases from V and 2 bases from J, with 10 bases in between. The CDR3 runs 15 residues. Germline V gives CDR1 LGHNA, CDR2 YNFKEQ. The CDR3 here is CASSQPIGAGNTIYF. CDR3 coding DNA: TGTGCCAGCAGCCAACCGATTGGGGCTGGAAACACCATATATTTT.

About this clonotype itself: Compared with germline, one end of the junction differs, possibly owing to a read error. CDR3 nucleotide sequence: TGTGCTAGCAGCTTAGAGGACAGGGATACTAATCAGCCCCAGCATTTT. This codes for CASSLEDRDTNQPQHF. The chain couples TRBV7-7 to TRBJ1-5, with 8 bases identical to TRBD1. CDR1 and CDR2 from the germline V gene are SSHAT and FNYEAQ (reference sequence). The length of the CDR3 is 16 residues. Full variable domain (outside the CDR3, taken from reference TRBV7-7 and TRBJ1-5): GAGVSQSPRYKVTKRGQDVTLRCDPISSHATLYWYQQALGQGPEFLTYFNYEAQPDKSGLPSDRFSAERPEGSISTLTIQRTEQRDSAMYRCASSLEDRDTNQPQHFGDGTRLSIL.

This clonotype has only a few counts. J is TRBJ1-4 and V is TRBV5-1; TRBD1 is a possible D gene (5 bases). Germline CDR1 is SGHRS and CDR2 is YFSETQ. The CDR3 runs 16 residues. Trimming left V 0 bases short and J 8 bases short, with 17 bases between. The CDR3, as DNA: TGCGCCAGCAGCTTGGACGGACCAGGGAGAGGGGAAAAACTGTTTTTT. Its translation is CASSLDGPGRGEKLFF. Filled out from reference TRBV5-1 and TRBJ1-4, the complete variable domain reads KAGVTQTPRYLIKTRGQQVTLSCSPISGHRSVSWYQQTPGQGLQFLFEYFSETQRNKGNFPGRFSGRQFSNSRSEMNVSTLELGDSALYLCASSLDGPGRGEKLFFGSGTQLSVL.

V is TRBV7-6 and J is TRBJ2-5; D not certain. This CDR3 region has 14 residues. CDR1 SGHVS and CDR2 FNYEAQ come from the germline V gene. Between the trimmed V and J ends, which lost 2 bases and 1 base, there was a span of 8 bases. CDR3 nucleotides: TGTGCCAGCAGCTTAAGAATGGGCCAAGAGACCCAGTACTTC. Its protein is CASSLRMGQETQYF.

This clonotype was seen once. The chain recombines TRBV6-5 with TRBJ2-7; 11 bases map to TRBD2. Trimming took 5 bases from V and 2 from J; bases not matched to a gene: 14. Germline CDR1 reads MNHEY; CDR2 reads SVGAGI. The CDR3 contains 18 residues. The CDR3 DNA follows: TGTGCCAGCAGTCCAGGCACTAGCGGGAGTCTTTTACCCTACGAGCAGTACTTC. It translates to CASSPGTSGSLLPYEQYF.

The chain uses TRBV29-1 and TRBJ1-1; D remains ambiguous. CDR3 size: 13 residues. The V end lost 4 bases, the J end lost 0 bases, and 9 bases lay between the germline ends. The germline V gene has CDR1 SQVTM and CDR2 ANQGSEA. The CDR3 DNA sequence: TGCAGCGTTGCAGGCCGTTTGAACACTGAAGCTTTCTTT. This encodes CSVAGRLNTEAFF.

This clonotype was detected many times. The gene calls are TRBV6-2 or TRBV6-3 and TRBJ1-5, with D possibly being TRBD1 (6 bases). The germline V and J ends were trimmed by 6 bases and 6 bases, with 15 bases remaining between them. Germline-derived CDR1 and CDR2 are MNHEY and SVGEGT. This CDR3 contains 14 residues. The CDR3: CASRLDRDGQPQHF. The DNA for the CDR3 is TGTGCCAGCAGATTGGACAGAGATGGTCAGCCCCAGCATTTT.

The chain uses TRBV5-6 and TRBJ1-4; D might be TRBD1 (5 bases). Germline assignment: CDR1 SGHDT and CDR2 YYEEEE. The V end lost 4 bases, the J end lost 8 bases, and 15 bases lay between the germline ends. This CDR3 has 14 amino acids. CDR3 sequence (DNA): TGTGCCAGCAGCCTAATGGGGGTAGGAGAAAAACTGTTTTTT. Translated, it gives CASSLMGVGEKLFF.

The chain has TRBV20-1 and TRBJ1-2; D is ambiguous. Germline CDR1 reads DFQATT; CDR2 reads SNEGSKA (reference sequence). The CDR3 length is 12 residues. V dropped 5 bases and J dropped 0 bases, with 7 bases sitting between them. CDR3 region: CSADGPNYGYTF. CDR3 nucleotide sequence: TGCAGTGCTGACGGCCCTAACTATGGCTACACCTTC.

This clonotype showed up just once. The chain uses TRBV29-1 and TRBJ1-2, with D perhaps matching TRBD1 (5 bases). CDR1 is SQVTM, CDR2 ANQGSEA, per germline. The CDR3 is 12 amino acids. V lost 7 bases, J lost 3 bases, and 12 bases lay in between. CDR3 in amino acids: CSATSTDYGYTF. The CDR3 region has the DNA TGCAGCGCCACCTCGACAGACTATGGCTACACCTTC.

This clonotype occurred a few times. This chain joins TRBV10-3 and TRBJ1-4; no clear D gene. This CDR3 comprises 13 residues. CDR1 ENHRY and CDR2 SYGVKD come from the germline V gene. Trimming pared 2 bases from V and 8 bases from J, leaving 9 bases between. This CDR3 reads CAISEGWREKLFF. In DNA, the CDR3 is TGTGCCATCAGTGAGGGTTGGAGAGAAAAACTGTTTTTT.

The genes are TRBV5-6 and TRBJ1-2; a weak D match, TRBD1 (5 bases). Germline V CDR1 and CDR2: SGHDT, YYEEEE. There are 17 residues in the CDR3. Trimming pared 2 bases from V and 3 bases from J, leaving 20 bases between. The CDR3 DNA follows: TGTGCCAGCAGCTTACCCCGGCAGGGACGGGATTACTATGGCTACACCTTC. It codes for CASSLPRQGRDYYGYTF.

The rearrangement uses TRBV5-1 and TRBJ1-1, with a possible D match to TRBD1 (6 bases). Trimming shortened V by 3 bases and J by 1 base, and 10 bases separated the two germline ends. This CDR3 has 14 amino acids. CDR1 and CDR2 (germline): SGHRS, YFSETQ. The CDR3 DNA reads as TGCGCCAGCAGCTCACAGGGCTGGAACACTGAAGCTTTCTTT. It translates to CASSSQGWNTEAFF.